Here is one TCR beta chain with its context. Its target is unknown. Trimming removed 6 bases from V and 5 bases from J; junction bases left unmatched: 4. Germline-derived CDR1 and CDR2 are DFQATT and SNEGSKA (reference sequence). CDR3 length: 13 residues. The record originates from a study of response to subunit inactivated influenza vaccine. MiXCR, applied by TCRdb to the RT-PCR reads, yields one record per CDR3 protein. The sample includes 450,000 to 600,000 distinct CDR3 sequences, 6% to 9% of them seen just once. Whole-study results and caveats: Few additional T cells are recruited per seasonal influenza vaccination, authors suggested.

The receptor's source is a man in his fifties or sixties who received an inactivated influenza vaccine. The chain carries TRBV20-1 and TRBJ2-5, with TRBD2 matching 12 bases. The sequences come from PBMCs from blood, collected around 25 months after vaccination. The CDR3 coding sequence is TGCAGTGCCCAGACTAGCGGGAGTGAGACCCAGTACTTC. It encodes CSAQTSGSETQYF.